Sequencing of this TCR beta chain was carried out in a study of T cell repertoires in cytomegalovirus infection. For the study at large: The authors relied on CMV epitopes, both recently identified HLA-C-restricted and well-studied HLA-B-restricted. Indicated by public TCR beta signatures were CMV infection and matching HLA type. Findings and caveats of the study: The study found HLA-C-restricted CMV-specific TCR beta clonotypes dominating the ex vivo response.

TCRdb reanalysed the reads using MiXCR and keeps one entry per CDR3 protein. The sample comprises roughly 860,000 distinct CDR3 sequences, less than 35% of which are singletons, and approximately 13% rests with the top ten. V shed 2 bases and J shed 2 bases, with 9 bases lying between them. CDR1 is MGHRA and CDR2 is YSYEKL in the germline V gene. This CDR3 is 14 amino acids long. This clonotype occurred a few times. Antigen unknown. The V call is TRBV4-1, the J call TRBJ1-2; D is possibly TRBD1 (6 bases). This TCR derives from a human donor in good health (CMV status not recorded). Some clones in this sample may be carry-over from other donors' samples. This material consisted of cultured CD8+ T cells from PBMCs, taken from culture after CMV antigen stimulation. The CDR3 DNA sequence: TGCGCCAGCAGCCAAAAGGACAGAAACTATGGCTACACCTTC. Translating it yields CASSQKDRNYGYTF.